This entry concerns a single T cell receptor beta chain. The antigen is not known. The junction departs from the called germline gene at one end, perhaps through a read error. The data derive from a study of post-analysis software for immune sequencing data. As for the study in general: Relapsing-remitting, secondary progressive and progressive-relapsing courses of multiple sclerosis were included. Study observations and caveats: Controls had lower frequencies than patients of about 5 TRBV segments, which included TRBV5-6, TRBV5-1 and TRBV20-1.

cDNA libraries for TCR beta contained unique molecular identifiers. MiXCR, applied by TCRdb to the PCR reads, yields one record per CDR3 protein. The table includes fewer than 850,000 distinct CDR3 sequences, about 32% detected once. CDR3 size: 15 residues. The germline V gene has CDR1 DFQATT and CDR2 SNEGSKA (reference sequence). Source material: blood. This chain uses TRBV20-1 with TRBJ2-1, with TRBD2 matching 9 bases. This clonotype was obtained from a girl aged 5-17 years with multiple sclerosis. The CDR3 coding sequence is TGCAGTGCCGACAGGGCGGCTAGCGGGACTGATGAGCGGTTCTTC. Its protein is CSADRAASGTDERFF.